A single sample is the source of the 29 T cell receptor beta chains below, sequenced in a study of shared clonotypes between healthy human individuals. The table came from immunoSEQ multiplex PCR; TCRdb's copy has only in-frame clones and leaves some out. The table records 1.4 million or so clones, less than 99% of them present only once. The sequenced sample consisted of naive CD4+ T cells sorted from blood. Subset of the sample: CD45RA+ positively selected. Receptors were obtained from a man aged 25-45 years in good health.

The chain couples TRBV19 to TRBJ1-4; possibly TRBD1 for D (5 bases). The CDR3 runs 15 residues. V lost 4 bases, J lost 7 bases, and 16 bases lay in between. Germline V gene lookup returns CDR1 LNHDA and CDR2 SQIVND (reference sequence). This CDR3 reads CASSTSTERFEKLFF. Here the CDR3 DNA reads TGTGCCAGTAGTACCTCGACAGAGCGGTTTGAAAAACTGTTTTTT. The entire variable domain, with the rest obtained from reference TRBV19 and TRBJ1-4, is as follows: DGGITQSPKYLFRKEGQNVTLSCEQNLNHDAMYWYRQDPGQGLRLIYYSQIVNDFQKGDIAEGYSVSREKKESFPLTVTSAQKNPTAFYLCASSTSTERFEKLFFGSGTQLSVL.

This rearrangement joins TRBV5-1 to TRBJ1-4; D is perhaps TRBD1 (5 bases). Germline-derived CDR1 and CDR2 are SGHRS and YFSETQ. The V gene lost 6 bases and the J gene lost 4 bases, with 10 bases spanning the gap. The CDR3 spans 13 residues. CDR3 protein: CASTPGFNEKLFF. CDR3 DNA sequence: TGCGCCAGCACCCCAGGGTTTAATGAAAAACTGTTTTTT.

This sequence joins TRBV5-1 and TRBJ2-7; 7 nucleotides agree with TRBD1. The CDR3 is 15 amino acids. V dropped 4 bases and J dropped 5; count of bases not matched to a gene: 12. Germline CDR1 is SGHRS and CDR2 is YFSETQ. The CDR3 DNA follows: TGCGCCAGCAGCAAGACTCCTCACGACAGGGACGAGCAGTACTTC. Translated, it gives CASSKTPHDRDEQYF.

This clone was found once. The chain has TRBV27 and TRBJ1-1; D perhaps matches TRBD1 (5 bases). This CDR3 region has 14 residues. Germline V gives CDR1 MNHEY, CDR2 SMNVEV (reference sequence). Between the trimmed V and J ends, which lost 2 bases and 5 bases, there was a span of 12 bases. The CDR3 DNA sequence: TGTGCCAGCAGTTTAAAGCGGGGGTCTACTGAAGCTTTCTTT. This gives the protein CASSLKRGSTEAFF.

The chain combines TRBV5-5 with TRBJ2-7; D tentatively reads TRBD1 or TRBD2 (5 bases each). From germline, CDR1 is SGHKS and CDR2 YYEKEE (reference sequence). V lost 4 bases, J lost 6 bases, and 11 bases lay in between. The CDR3 covers 12 residues. This CDR3 reads CASSPLRGEQYF. In DNA, the CDR3 is TGTGCCAGCAGCCCGCTGAGGGGCGAGCAGTACTTC. Full variable domain (outside the CDR3, taken from reference TRBV5-5 and TRBJ2-7): DAGVTQSPTHLIKTRGQQVTLRCSPISGHKSVSWYQQVLGQGPQFIFQYYEKEERGRGNFPDRFSARQFPNYSSELNVNALLLGDSALYLCASSPLRGEQYFGPGTRLTVT.

This sequence joins TRBV6-5 and TRBJ2-7, with a weak D call TRBD2 (6 bases). Trimming stripped 7 bases from V and 6 bases from J, with 16 bases between. The CDR3 has 13 amino acids. Germline V gene data show CDR1 as MNHEY and CDR2 as SVGAGI. In nucleotides, the CDR3 is TGTGCCAGCAACTTACTCGGGGGAACCGAGCAGTACTTC. Its protein is CASNLLGGTEQYF.

The V gene is TRBV2, the J gene TRBJ2-3; D is uncertain. Deletions cut 5 bases from V and 4 bases from J, with 10 bases between. CDR3 length: 13 amino acids. Germline assignment: CDR1 SNHLY and CDR2 FYNNEI. The CDR3 sequence: CASSNPRADTQYF. As DNA, the CDR3 is TGTGCCAGCAGTAACCCTAGGGCAGATACGCAGTATTTT.

This chain joins TRBV5-3 and TRBJ2-1; TRBD2 agrees at 8 bases. TRBV5-3 is labeled an ORF, and its function is uncertain. V was clipped by 6 bases and J by 6 bases; unmatched bases: 14. The CDR3 has 16 residues. CDR3 residues: CARTLLQLAECNEQFF. CDR3 bases: TGTGCCAGAACCCTGCTTCAACTAGCGGAGTGCAATGAGCAGTTCTTC.

This chain connects TRBV5-5 to TRBJ1-3, with D tentatively TRBD1 (5 bases). Germline V gene data show CDR1 as SGHKS and CDR2 as YYEKEE (reference sequence). V shed 4 bases and J shed 3 bases, with 17 bases lying between them. The CDR3 runs 16 residues. The CDR3 DNA follows: TGTGCCAGCAGCCGGCACGGGGCCACCGATGGAAACACCATATATTTT. Protein product: CASSRHGATDGNTIYF.

The DNA for the CDR3 is TGCGCCAGCAGCTTAGCTGGGGAGTTATATGGCTACACCTTC. Residues: CASSLAGELYGYTF. The chain has TRBV5-1 and TRBJ1-2; no clear D. The germline gives CDR1 SGHRS, CDR2 YFSETQ. V was cut by 2 bases and J by 5 bases, with 13 bases left in between. The CDR3 is made up of 14 amino acids. Together with reference TRBV5-1 and TRBJ1-2, the CDR3 gives the full variable domain: KAGVTQTPRYLIKTRGQQVTLSCSPISGHRSVSWYQQTPGQGLQFLFEYFSETQRNKGNFPGRFSGRQFSNSRSEMNVSTLELGDSALYLCASSLAGELYGYTFGSGTRLTVV.

The CDR3 DNA follows: TGTGCCAGCTCGGGGACAAATGAAAAACTGTTTTTT. This gives the protein CASSGTNEKLFF. The J gene is TRBJ1-4, the V gene TRBV11-1; TRBD1 might be the D (6 bases). Trimming shortened V by 8 bases and J by 5 bases, and 9 bases separated the two germline ends. The CDR3 covers 12 residues. Germline CDR1 is SGHAT and CDR2 is FQDESV (reference sequence).

V usage is TRBV6-6 and J usage is TRBJ2-3; D is unresolved. V was trimmed by 6 bases and J by 4 bases, leaving 5 bases between them. The CDR3 consists of 11 residues. Looked up from germline, CDR1 is MNHNY and CDR2 is SVGAGI (reference sequence). The DNA of the CDR3 is TGTGCCAGCAGCAGGTCAGATACGCAGTATTTT. Residues: CASSRSDTQYF.

Concerning this clone: The junction differs from germline at one of its ends, possibly a read error. This chain connects TRBV28 to TRBJ1-4, with D perhaps matching TRBD1 (6 bases). The CDR3 covers 16 residues. Germline V gene sequence: CDR1 MDHEN, CDR2 SYDVKM. CDR3 residues: CASSRTGTPTNEILFF. The CDR3 nucleotides are TGTGCCAGCAGTCGCACAGGGACTCCAACTAATGAAATACTGTTTTTT. The full variable domain, rest sourced from reference TRBV28 and TRBJ1-4, is DVKVTQSSRYLVKRTGEKVFLECVQDMDHENMFWYRQDPGLGLRLIYFSYDVKMKEKGDIPEGYSVSREKKERFSLILESASTNQTSMYLCASSRTGTPTNEILFFGSGTQLSVL.

The chain employs TRBV7-2 and TRBJ2-1, with 11 bases aligning to TRBD2. The junction had 8 bases not matched to a gene; V was cut back by 2 bases and J by 8 bases. The CDR3 spans 16 residues. Germline V gene data show CDR1 as SGHTA and CDR2 as FQGNSA. CDR3 protein: CASSLTVAGGFHEQFF. In DNA form, the CDR3 reads TGTGCCAGCAGCTTAACGGTAGCGGGAGGGTTCCATGAGCAGTTCTTC.

V is TRBV11-3 and J is TRBJ2-1; no firm D call. The V end lost 0 bases, the J end lost 10 bases, and 10 bases lay between the germline ends. The CDR3 is 13 residues long. Germline CDR1 and CDR2: SGHNT and YENEEA. The CDR3 reads CASSLERFGEQFF. In DNA form, the CDR3 reads TGTGCCAGCAGCTTAGAGCGCTTCGGGGAGCAGTTCTTC.

This sequence joins TRBV5-5 and TRBJ2-2, with D hard to call. CDR3 length equals 13 residues. CDR1 SGHKS and CDR2 YYEKEE come from the germline V gene (reference sequence). Trimming shortened V by 3 bases and J by 7 bases, and 10 bases separated the two germline ends. The CDR3 loop reads CASSSWPIGELFF. CDR3 nucleotides: TGTGCCAGCAGCTCCTGGCCGATCGGGGAGCTGTTTTTT.

The CDR3, as DNA: TGTGCCAGTAGTATCGGCTCTACTAGCGGGAGAGACGAGCAGTACTTC. Residues: CASSIGSTSGRDEQYF. This rearrangement joins TRBV19 to TRBJ2-7; 11 bases fit TRBD2. Germline trimming cut 3 bases from V and 5 bases from J; bases unmatched to any gene: 9. The CDR3 is 16 residues long. CDR1 and CDR2 from the germline V gene are LNHDA and SQIVND (reference sequence).

The rearrangement links TRBV28 to TRBJ1-2; no definite D call. Germline lookup yields CDR1 MDHEN and CDR2 SYDVKM. The germline V and J ends were trimmed by 6 bases and 6 bases, with 17 bases remaining between them. The CDR3 runs to 14 residues. The CDR3 sequence is CASSLEILTDGYTF. The DNA for the CDR3 is TGTGCCAGCAGCCTAGAAATACTAACGGATGGCTACACCTTC.

The chain recombines TRBV9 with TRBJ1-2; the D is unclear. This CDR3 has 14 amino acids. V was shortened by 0 bases and J by 4 bases, with 10 bases between the two germline ends. Germline CDR1 reads SGDLS; CDR2 reads YYNGEE. CDR3: CASSVASPGYGYTF. In DNA, the CDR3 is TGTGCCAGCAGCGTAGCTTCCCCAGGCTATGGCTACACCTTC.

This chain connects TRBV10-2 to TRBJ1-2, with no clear D. The CDR3 runs to 14 residues. The germline gives CDR1 WSHSY, CDR2 SAAADI. V lost 0 bases and J 4 bases, leaving 9 bases between the germline ends. In nucleotides, the CDR3 is TGCGCCAGCAGTGAGTCGGGGTTTTCCTATGGCTACACCTTC. It codes for CASSESGFSYGYTF.

The chain combines TRBV7-2 with TRBJ2-7, with 8 bases aligning to TRBD2. Per the germline V gene, CDR1 is SGHTA and CDR2 is FQGNSA. The CDR3 is 15 amino acids. Trimming removed 5 bases from V and 0 bases from J; junction bases left unmatched: 6. The CDR3 nucleotides read TGTGCCAGCAGCCATACTAGCGGTCCCTCCTACGAGCAGTACTTC. As protein: CASSHTSGPSYEQYF.

This chain links TRBV5-1 with TRBJ2-7, with TRBD1 matching 9 bases. Germline CDR1 SGHRS, CDR2 YFSETQ. The trim removed 2 bases at V and 6 bases at J, leaving 6 bases unmatched. There are 14 residues in the CDR3. The CDR3 protein is CASSFGDRVFEQYF. DNA for the CDR3: TGCGCCAGCAGCTTCGGGGACAGGGTCTTCGAGCAGTACTTC.

The genes are TRBV10-3 and TRBJ2-7; the D gene is possibly TRBD2 (6 bases). Germline V lookup: CDR1 ENHRY, CDR2 SYGVKD. V lost 2 bases and J lost 0, with 8 bases in between. The CDR3 contains 14 residues. The CDR3 loop reads CAISETSLSYEQYF. The CDR3, as DNA: TGTGCCATCAGTGAGACTAGCCTCTCCTACGAGCAGTACTTC.

This CDR3 reads CASSPFWEFGDTQYF. CDR3 nucleotide sequence: TGCGCCAGCAGCCCCTTCTGGGAGTTTGGAGATACGCAGTATTTT. The chain is built from TRBV4-3 and TRBJ2-3; tentative D call: TRBD2 (5 bases). Trimming shortened V by 4 bases and J by 5 bases, and 16 bases separated the two germline ends. CDR3 length equals 15 residues. Germline-derived CDR1 and CDR2 are LGHNA and YSLEER.

The DNA of the CDR3 is TGTGCCAGCATACCAACCGGACAGGGGTCGGAAAAACTGTTTTTT. This gives the protein CASIPTGQGSEKLFF. This chain joins TRBV27 and TRBJ1-4, with 9 bases identical to TRBD1. Losses at the gene ends were 7 bases for V and 8 bases for J; bases not matched to a gene: 11. CDR3 size: 15 residues. The V gene's germline CDR1 is MNHEY and CDR2 SMNVEV (reference sequence).

This chain connects TRBV18 to TRBJ2-7; unclear D gene. The CDR3 is 15 residues long. Per the germline V gene, CDR1 is KGHSH and CDR2 is LQKENI. Trimming pared 6 bases from V and 4 bases from J, leaving 19 bases between. Here the CDR3 DNA reads TGTGCCAGCTCCCCGAACCCCTTTTCGGAGTACGAGCAGTACTTC. As protein: CASSPNPFSEYEQYF.

The CDR3 here is CASSELGLRKMNTEAFF. The CDR3 DNA is TGTGCCAGCAGCGAATTGGGGCTTAGGAAGATGAACACTGAAGCTTTCTTT. This chain uses TRBV9 with TRBJ1-1; D is perhaps TRBD1 (5 bases). V gave up 3 bases and J gave up 0 bases, with 18 bases separating them. CDR1 SGDLS and CDR2 YYNGEE come from the germline V gene. The CDR3 has 17 amino acids.

The chain joins TRBV4-2 to TRBJ2-7; 12 bases align to TRBD2. The CDR3 spans 16 residues. V dropped 0 bases and J dropped 5; count of bases not matched to a gene: 5. From germline, CDR1 is LGHNA and CDR2 YNFKEQ. The CDR3 is CASSQDVRLAGDEQYF. The DNA of the CDR3 is TGTGCCAGCAGCCAAGATGTACGACTAGCGGGAGACGAGCAGTACTTC.

The chain employs TRBV29-1 and TRBJ2-3; the D gene is possibly TRBD2 (6 bases). Between the trimmed V and J ends, which lost 3 bases and 0 bases, there was a span of 16 bases. In germline, CDR1 is SQVTM, CDR2 ANQGSEA. CDR3 length equals 16 residues. The CDR3 nucleotides read TGCAGCGTTGAGGGCGGGACCAACATTAGCACAGATACGCAGTATTTT. Translating gives CSVEGGTNISTDTQYF.